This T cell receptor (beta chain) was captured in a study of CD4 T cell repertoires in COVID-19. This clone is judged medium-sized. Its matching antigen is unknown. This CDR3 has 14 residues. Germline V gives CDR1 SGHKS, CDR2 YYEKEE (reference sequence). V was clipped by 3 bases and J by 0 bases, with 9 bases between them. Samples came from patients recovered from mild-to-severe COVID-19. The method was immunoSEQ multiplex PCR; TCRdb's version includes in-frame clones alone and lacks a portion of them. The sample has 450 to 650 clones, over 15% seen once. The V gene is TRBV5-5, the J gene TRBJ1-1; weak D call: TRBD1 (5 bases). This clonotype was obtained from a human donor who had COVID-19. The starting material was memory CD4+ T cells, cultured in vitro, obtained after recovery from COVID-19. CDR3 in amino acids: CASSWGRVNTEAFF. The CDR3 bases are TGTGCCAGCAGCTGGGGACGGGTGAACACTGAAGCTTTCTTT.